Below, one T cell receptor beta chain is given with its context. The record originates from a study of T cells in Graves' hyperthyroidism and ophthalmopathy. Researchers took RNA transcripts and amplified the TCR beta CDR3 regions from them. Carried out on the TCR CDR3, a first-round RT-PCR used the HTBI primer set. TCRdb re-derived calls from the multiplex PCR reads in MiXCR, one entry per CDR3 protein. This table holds about 250,000 distinct CDR3 sequences, around 25% found once. For ophthalmopathy patients, the Clinical Activity Score was at least 3 and the NOSPECS grade at least 4; duration was under 3 months. Per germline, CDR1 SGHTA and CDR2 FQGNSA. V shed 1 base and J shed 6 bases, with 10 bases lying between them. The CDR3 runs 13 residues.

The receptor's source is a woman aged 40 to 50 with Graves' ophthalmopathy. The sample was blood. This sequence joins TRBV7-2 and TRBJ2-7; a possible D gene is TRBD2 (5 bases). Written as DNA, the CDR3 is TGTGCCAGCAGCTTAGAGACTACGGGCGAGCAGTACTTC. Protein sequence: CASSLETTGEQYF.